Below, 6 T cell receptor beta chains from the same sample are listed, as sequenced in a study of blood T cell repertoires in COVID-19. Assay: immunoSEQ multiplex PCR; the TCRdb copy retains only in-frame clones and omits some. The table lists 350,000 to 400,000 clones, approximately 91% of them singletons. The sequenced sample consisted of PBMCs or T cells enriched from blood (not recorded which). The source is a woman in her 40s who had been exposed to COVID-19.

The chain couples TRBV7-2 to TRBJ1-1; 10 bases agree with TRBD1. J gave up 0 bases and V 6 bases, and 4 bases lay outside the gene matches. The germline CDR1 and CDR2 sequences are SGHTA and FQGNSA. CDR3 length: 15 residues. DNA of the CDR3: TGTGCCAGCAGTAGACAGGGGGCTTTGAACACTGAAGCTTTCTTT. This encodes CASSRQGALNTEAFF.

The gene calls are TRBV15 and TRBJ2-7; TRBD1 agrees at 8 bases. With 2 bases clipped from V and 2 bases from J, the junction kept 5 bases outside the gene matches. CDR3 length equals 15 residues. Germline V gene data show CDR1 as LNHNV and CDR2 as YYDKDF (reference sequence). This CDR3 is CATSRRTGLTYEQYF. Here the CDR3 DNA reads TGTGCCACCAGCAGACGGACAGGGTTAACCTACGAGCAGTACTTC. The full variable domain, in which reference TRBV15 and TRBJ2-7 provide the parts outside the CDR3, is DAMVIQNPRYQVTQFGKPVTLSCSQTLNHNVMYWYQQKSSQAPKLLFHYYDKDFNNEADTPDNFQSRRPNTSFCFLDIRSPGLGDTAMYLCATSRRTGLTYEQYFGPGTRLTVT.

This chain uses TRBV5-1 with TRBJ1-1, with D tentatively TRBD1 (6 bases). Trimming stripped 5 bases from V and 2 bases from J, with 22 bases between. The CDR3 is made up of 17 amino acids. Germline CDR1 SGHRS, CDR2 YFSETQ. The CDR3 DNA sequence: TGCGCCAGCAGTATAGGTTTGGGGGGGCGGACCAACACTGAAGCTTTCTTT. This encodes CASSIGLGGRTNTEAFF.

The chain uses TRBV7-8 and TRBJ1-5; D not certain. Per germline, CDR1 SGHVS and CDR2 FQNEAQ. The CDR3 spans 16 residues. The V end was cut by 5 bases, the J end by 1 base, with 15 bases between. CDR3 in DNA: TGTGCCAGCAGCCTATACCACGGGGTGAGCAATCAGCCCCAGCATTTT. As protein: CASSLYHGVSNQPQHF. Using reference TRBV7-8 and TRBJ1-5 for the parts outside the CDR3, the full variable domain is GAGVSQSPRYKVAKRGQDVALRCDPISGHVSLFWYQQALGQGPEFLTYFQNEAQLDKSGLPSDRFFAERPEGSVSTLKIQRTQQEDSAVYLCASSLYHGVSNQPQHFGDGTRLSIL.

The rearrangement uses TRBV27 and TRBJ2-5; 11 bases match TRBD2. Germline V gives CDR1 MNHEY, CDR2 SMNVEV (reference sequence). This CDR3 is built from 15 residues. V lost 2 bases and J lost 5; bases outside the gene matches: 4. This CDR3 reads CASSLLSSGRETQYF. The CDR3 nucleotides read TGTGCCAGCAGTTTACTTTCTAGCGGGAGGGAGACCCAGTACTTC.

The chain is built from TRBV6-4 and TRBJ1-5; possible D gene TRBD1, 6 bases. The CDR3 is made up of 13 amino acids. V lost 8 bases and J 3 bases, leaving 11 bases between the germline ends. Germline V gene data show CDR1 as MRHNA and CDR2 as SNTAGT. CDR3 in amino acids: CASSTGYNQPQHF. The CDR3, as DNA: TGTGCCAGCTCGACAGGCTACAATCAGCCCCAGCATTTT.